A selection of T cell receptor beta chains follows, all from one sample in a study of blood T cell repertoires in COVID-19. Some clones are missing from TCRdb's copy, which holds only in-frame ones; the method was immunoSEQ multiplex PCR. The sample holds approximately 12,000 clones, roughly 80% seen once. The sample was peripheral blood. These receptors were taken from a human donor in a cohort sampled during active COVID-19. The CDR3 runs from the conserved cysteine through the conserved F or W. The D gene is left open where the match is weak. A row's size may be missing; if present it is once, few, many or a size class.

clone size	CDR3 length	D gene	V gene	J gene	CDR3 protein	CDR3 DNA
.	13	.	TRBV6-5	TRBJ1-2	CASSYADNYGYTF	TGTGCCAGCAGTTACGCGGATAACTATGGCTACACCTTC
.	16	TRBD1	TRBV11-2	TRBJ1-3	CASSKGQGALGNTIYF	TGTGCCAGCAGCAAGGGACAGGGAGCGTTGGGAAACACCATATATTTT
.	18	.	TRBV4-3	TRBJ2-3	CASSQHGRGTSSTDTQYF	TGCGCCAGCAGCCAACATGGGCGGGGCACATCTAGCACAGATACGCAGTATTTT
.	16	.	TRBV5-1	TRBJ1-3	CASSLIAVDSGNTIYF	TGCGCCAGCAGCCTGATTGCGGTGGACTCTGGAAACACCATATATTTT
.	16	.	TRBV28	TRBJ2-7	CASSPWTASASYEQYF	TGTGCCAGCAGCCCGTGGACAGCATCAGCCTCCTACGAGCAGTACTTC
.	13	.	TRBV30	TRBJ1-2	CAWSVGSGYGYTF	TGTGCCTGGAGTGTAGGGTCGGGGTATGGCTACACCTTC
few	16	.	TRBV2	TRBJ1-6	CASSVSGVSPFSPLHF	TGTGCCAGCAGTGTGAGCGGGGTCTCCCCTTTTTCACCCCTCCACTTT
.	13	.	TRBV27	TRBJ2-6	CASTPSGANVLTF	TGTGCCAGCACCCCATCTGGGGCCAACGTCCTGACTTTC
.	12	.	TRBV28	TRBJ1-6	CASSGTYSPLHF	TGTGCCAGCAGCGGGACTTATTCACCCCTCCACTTT
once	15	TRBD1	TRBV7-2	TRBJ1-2	CASSPGTGINYGYTF	TGTGCCAGCAGCCCTGGGACAGGGATTAACTATGGCTACACCTTC
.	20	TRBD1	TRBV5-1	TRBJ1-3	CASSLGLGTGRSGSGNTIYF	TGCGCCAGCAGCTTGGGACTCGGGACAGGCCGATCAGGCTCTGGAAACACCATATATTTT
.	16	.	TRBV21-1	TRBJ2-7	CASSSGDRSRAYEQYF	TGTGCCAGCAGCTCGGGCGACAGGTCGAGGGCCTACGAGCAGTACTTC
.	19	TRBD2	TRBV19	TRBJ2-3	CASSFQGWLAGGETDTQYF	TGTGCCAGTAGTTTCCAGGGGTGGCTAGCGGGGGGCGAGACAGATACGCAGTATTTT
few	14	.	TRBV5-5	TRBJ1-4	CASSSGRGNEKLFF	TGTGCCAGCAGCTCCGGCAGGGGTAACGAAAAACTGTTTTTT
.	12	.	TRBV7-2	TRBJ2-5	CASSFFRSTQYF	TGTGCCAGCAGCTTTTTCCGGAGCACCCAGTACTTC
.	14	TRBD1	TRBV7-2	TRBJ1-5	CASSRTGGRVAQHF	TGTGCCAGCAGCCGGACAGGGGGGAGAGTGGCCCAGCATTTT
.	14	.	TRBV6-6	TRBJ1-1	CASSTRRRLTEAFF	TGTGCCAGCAGCACCAGGCGCCGGCTCACTGAAGCTTTCTTT
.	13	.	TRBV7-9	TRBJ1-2	CASSSTGIYGYTF	TGTGCCAGCAGTTCCACAGGGATCTATGGCTACACCTTC
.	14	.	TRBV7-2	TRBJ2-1	CASSLGGPSGEQFF	TGTGCCAGCAGCTTGGGGGGGCCATCAGGTGAGCAGTTCTTC
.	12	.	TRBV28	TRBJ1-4	CASSPFNEKLFF	TGTGCCAGCAGTCCGTTTAATGAAAAACTGTTTTTT
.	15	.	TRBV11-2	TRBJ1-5	CASSLEAGAIQPQHF	TGTGCCAGCAGCTTAGAGGCAGGGGCTATACAGCCCCAGCATTTT
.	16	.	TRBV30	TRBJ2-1	CAWVPRGAASYNEQFF	TGTGCCTGGGTTCCCAGGGGGGCGGCGTCCTACAATGAGCAGTTCTTC
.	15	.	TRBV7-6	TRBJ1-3	CASSLAASSGNTIYF	TGTGCCAGCAGCTTAGCGGCATCCTCTGGAAACACCATATATTTT
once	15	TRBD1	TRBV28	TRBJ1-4	CASSSQGAANEKLFF	TGTGCCAGCAGTTCCCAGGGGGCCGCTAATGAAAAACTGTTTTTT
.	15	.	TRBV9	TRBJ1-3	CASTAGRSSGNTIYF	TGTGCCAGCACCGCGGGAAGGAGTTCTGGAAACACCATATATTTT
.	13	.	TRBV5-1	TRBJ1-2	CASSHEGSYGYTF	TGCGCCAGCAGCCATGAAGGGAGCTATGGCTACACCTTC
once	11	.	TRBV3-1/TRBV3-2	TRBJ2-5	CASSQAETQYF	TGTGCCAGCAGCCAAGCTGAGACCCAGTACTTC
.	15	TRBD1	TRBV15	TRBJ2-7	CATSREGQGPHEQYF	TGTGCCACCAGCAGAGAGGGACAGGGGCCCCACGAGCAGTACTTC
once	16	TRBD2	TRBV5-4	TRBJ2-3	CASSLVLAVSTDTQYF	TGTGCCAGCAGCTTGGTTCTAGCGGTTAGCACAGATACGCAGTATTTT
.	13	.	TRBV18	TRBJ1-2	CASSPDSNYGYTF	TGTGCCAGCTCACCAGACAGTAACTATGGCTACACCTTC
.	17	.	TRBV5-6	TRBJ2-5	CASSLGGNRDREETQYF	TGTGCCAGCAGCTTGGGAGGGAATCGGGATCGGGAAGAGACCCAGTACTTC
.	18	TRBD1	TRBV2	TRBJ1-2	CASRPLLGAGGINYGYTF	TGTGCCAGCAGGCCCCTTCTAGGGGCAGGGGGAATAAACTATGGCTACACCTTC
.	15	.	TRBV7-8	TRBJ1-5	CASSLWGRVGQPQHF	TGTGCCAGCAGCCTATGGGGCAGGGTGGGGCAGCCCCAGCATTTT
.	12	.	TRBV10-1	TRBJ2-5	CATRQNQETQYF	TGCGCCACCCGACAAAACCAAGAGACCCAGTACTTC
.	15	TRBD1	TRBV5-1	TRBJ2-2	CASSLRQGSTGELFF	TGCGCCAGCAGCTTGCGACAGGGAAGCACCGGGGAGCTGTTTTTT
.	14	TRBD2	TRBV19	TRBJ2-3	CASSQGLDTDTQYF	TGTGCCAGTAGCCAAGGACTAGACACAGATACGCAGTATTTT
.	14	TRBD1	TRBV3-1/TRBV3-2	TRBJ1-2	CASGQGAFLDGYTF	TGTGCCAGCGGTCAGGGGGCCTTCCTAGATGGCTACACCTTC